The sequence of this T cell receptor beta chain was determined in a study of identical twins. TCRdb ran MiXCR on the 5' RACE reads and lists one entry per CDR3 protein. There are about 720,000 distinct CDR3 sequences in the sample; over 15% occur only once, and roughly 14% lies in the top ten. CDR1 DFQATT and CDR2 SNEGSKA come from the germline V gene (reference sequence). V lost 3 bases, J lost 2 bases, and 12 bases stayed unmatched. This CDR3 has 16 amino acids. A single count supports this clonotype. These sequences were also reported in another study, on T cells expressing NK-cell markers. This second study notes: The authors derived TCR beta repertoires from sorted CD3+CD56+NKG2C+, CD3+CD56+NKG2C- and CD3+CD56-NKG2C+ T cells. With respect to HCMV, most of the eight sequenced donors were seropositive, and one was seronegative. The contribution of dominant NKG2C+ clonotypes to CD8+ T cells in several donors was roughly 1.0-7.5%. A handful of donors likewise had their CD3+CD56-NKG2C+ fraction led by these clonotypes.

The chain is built from TRBV20-1 and TRBJ2-7, with 8 positions matching TRBD1. What was sequenced was PBMCs. The TCR comes from a woman under 30 in good health. The CDR3 spells CSASFTRTGLTYEQYF. CDR3 sequence (DNA): TGCAGTGCTAGCTTCACGAGGACAGGGCTAACCTACGAGCAGTACTTC.